The 14 T cell receptor beta chains below come from one sample, sequenced in a study of low-dose radiotherapy and immunotherapy resistance in tumors. Time point noted: before trial treatment. Primers used for first-strand cDNA, a TRAV- and TRBV-specific set, covered both alpha and beta chains. For amplifying TCRs, the PCR ran for about 19 cycles with Phusion, which was used together with a constant-region primer and the adapter on the V primers. TCRdb passed the reads through MiXCR, listing each CDR3 protein once. The data contain 80,000 to 95,000 distinct CDR3 sequences, 9.4% of them singletons. The material was PBMCs, obtained before treatment. The receptor set was obtained from a male donor with prostate cancer.

In its sample, this clonotype was seen many times. The chain employs TRBV27 and TRBJ2-7; D is unclear. The ends were cut back, 8 bases at V and 11 bases at J, with 22 bases in the middle. There are 13 residues in the CDR3. The germline V gene encodes CDR1 MNHEY and CDR2 SMNVEV (reference sequence). The chain's CDR3 is CASRPSSSSVEYF. CDR3 nucleotides: TGTGCCAGCCGACCTTCAAGCAGCAGTGTCGAGTACTTC.

This clonotype was observed at least ten times. The chain couples TRBV6-1 to TRBJ2-3, with 11 bases fitting TRBD2. Germline V lookup: CDR1 MNHNS, CDR2 SASEGT. V trimming: 5 bases; J trimming: 0 bases; junction bases outside the gene matches: 4. CDR3 size: 16 residues. In DNA form, the CDR3 reads TGTGCCAGCAGTTTAGCGGGAGGGGTTAGCACAGATACGCAGTATTTT. Residues: CASSLAGGVSTDTQYF.

This clonotype appeared many times. The J gene is TRBJ2-5, the V gene TRBV7-2, with D perhaps TRBD2 (6 bases). V shed 5 bases and J shed 4 bases, with 23 bases lying between them. The germline CDR1 and CDR2 sequences are SGHTA and FQGNSA. There are 17 residues in the CDR3. CDR3 coding DNA: TGTGCCAGCAGCCCGACCGGGGACTCCACCCGGGCAGAGACCCAGTACTTC. As protein: CASSPTGDSTRAETQYF. The complete variable domain, with remaining parts taken from reference TRBV7-2 and TRBJ2-5, reads GAGVSQSPSNKVTEKGKDVELRCDPISGHTALYWYRQSLGQGLEFLIYFQGNSAPDKSGLPSDRFSAERTGGSVSTLTIQRTQQEDSAVYLCASSPTGDSTRAETQYFGPGTRLLVL.

As regards this clonotype: One base away lies a much larger clone, so this may be a sequencing read error. The rearrangement links TRBV6-1 to TRBJ1-4, with D uncertain. This CDR3 spans 14 amino acids. Germline V gene sequence: CDR1 MNHNS, CDR2 SASEGT. CDR3 region: CASSEQDAGEKQFF. CDR3 DNA sequence: TGTGCCAGCAGTGAACAGGATGCGGGTGAAAAACAGTTTTTT.

In its sample, this clonotype was seen many times. The rearrangement joins TRBV19 to TRBJ2-3; D not certain. Germline loops: CDR1 LNHDA, CDR2 SQIVND (reference sequence). The germline V and J ends were trimmed by 1 base and 0 bases, with 8 bases remaining between them. The CDR3 has 15 residues. The CDR3 is CASSIGGRSTDTQYF. The CDR3 bases are TGTGCCAGTAGTATAGGTGGCAGAAGCACAGATACGCAGTATTTT.

This clonotype was seen a handful of times. The chain joins TRBV9 to TRBJ2-7, with D maybe TRBD2 (5 bases). V shed 0 bases and J shed 5 bases, with 12 bases lying between them. Germline lookup yields CDR1 SGDLS and CDR2 YYNGEE. This CDR3 is 14 amino acids long. CDR3 sequence: CASSVGGSVDEQYF. CDR3 nucleotide sequence: TGTGCCAGCAGCGTAGGAGGGAGTGTGGACGAGCAGTACTTC. Full variable domain (missing parts from reference TRBV9 and TRBJ2-7): DSGVTQTPKHLITATGQRVTLRCSPRSGDLSVYWYQQSLDQGLQFLIQYYNGEERAKGNILERFSAQQFPDLHSELNLSSLELGDSALYFCASSVGGSVDEQYFGPGTRLTVT.

Many counts were recorded for this clonotype. The V and J genes are TRBV29-1 and TRBJ2-1; no clear D gene. The CDR3 is made up of 14 amino acids. Trimming took 1 base from V and 4 from J, leaving 11 bases between them. In germline, CDR1 is SQVTM, CDR2 ANQGSEA. The DNA of the CDR3 is TGCAGCGTTGAAGGTCGATCGGAGTACAATGAGCAGTTCTTC. Encoded protein: CSVEGRSEYNEQFF.

This clonotype was seen ten or more times. The chain joins TRBV7-2 to TRBJ2-6, with no clear D. V lost 9 bases to trimming and J lost 0 bases, with 9 bases between them. The CDR3 spans 14 residues. The germline V gene has CDR1 SGHTA and CDR2 FQGNSA. This chain's CDR3 is CASWQVSGANVLTF. CDR3 coding DNA: TGTGCCAGTTGGCAGGTCTCTGGGGCCAACGTCCTGACTTTC.

Many counts were recorded for this clonotype. The chain is built from TRBV6-6 and TRBJ2-3; TRBD1 aligns across 9 bases. From germline, CDR1 is MNHNY and CDR2 SVGAGI (reference sequence). This CDR3 region has 14 residues. The V gene end was trimmed by 7 bases and the J gene end by 4 bases; junction bases not matched to a gene: 6. CDR3 bases: TGTGCCAGCACACCGGGACAGGGACCAGATACGCAGTATTTT. Its translation is CASTPGQGPDTQYF.

The sample holds many counts of this clonotype. This CDR3 reads CASSLGQFNQPQHF. The CDR3 DNA sequence: TGTGCCAGCAGCCTGGGACAGTTCAATCAGCCCCAGCATTTT. The chain uses TRBV5-6 and TRBJ1-5, with 7 bases that match TRBD1. This CDR3 has 14 residues. Looked up from germline, CDR1 is SGHDT and CDR2 is YYEEEE. Trimming removed 4 bases from V and 3 bases from J; junction bases left unmatched: 4.

This clonotype occurred many times. This sequence joins TRBV5-6 and TRBJ1-2, with 9 bases lining up with TRBD1. CDR3 length: 14 residues. The germline V gene encodes CDR1 SGHDT and CDR2 YYEEEE. With 5 bases clipped from V and 7 bases from J, the junction kept 9 bases outside the gene matches. The CDR3 sequence: CASSPGQGIAGYTF. The CDR3 DNA is TGTGCCAGCAGTCCGGGACAGGGTATTGCTGGCTACACCTTC.

This clonotype appeared many times. The chain uses TRBV5-7 and TRBJ2-1, with D tentatively TRBD1 or TRBD2 (6 bases each). TRBV5-7 has ORF status, its function being uncertain. The CDR3 extends over 15 amino acids. Trimming removed 0 bases at V and 3 bases at J, with 10 bases between. In DNA, the CDR3 is TGTGCCAGCAGCTTGGATGGGGGGCACTACAATGAGCAGTTCTTC. Translated: CASSLDGGHYNEQFF.

Concerning this clonotype: It is unclear where the CDR3 begins or ends on the DNA, so no DNA is shown, and the CDR3 is as TCRdb lists it. The chain couples TRBV19 to TRBJ2-2; no DNA check was done on the table's D call, TRBD1. Germline-derived CDR1 and CDR2 are LNHDA and SQIVND (reference sequence). The CDR3 comprises 14 residues, both ends counted. CDR3 sequence: CASMMGGAGELFFF.

This clonotype showed up many times. The chain is built from TRBV27 and TRBJ2-6; 7 nucleotides align to TRBD1. V shed 6 bases, J shed 1 base, and the junction held 9 bases outside the gene matches. Germline V gives CDR1 MNHEY, CDR2 SMNVEV (reference sequence). The CDR3 spans 17 residues. CDR3 DNA sequence: TGTGCCAGCAGATTGACAGGGTTTCTTTCTGGGGCCAACGTCCTGACTTTC. It is translated as CASRLTGFLSGANVLTF.